This TCR beta chain emerged from a study of blood T cell repertoires in COVID-19. Across the whole study: From T cells, B-cell-depleted T cells, or PBMCs came the material, which was cDNA or gDNA.

Each participant's cohort was designated according to participant-reported clinical history. Only one count was recorded for this clone. Per the original methods: Quantification of nucleated cells was approximated via reference gene primer amplification. Data came from immunoSEQ multiplex PCR; TCRdb stores just in-frame clones and leaves some out. The DNA was the basis for D and trimming; V, J and clone size are from that table. There are 250,000 or so clones in the sample; 80% to 90% occur only once, and over 1.5% lies in the top ten. The CDR3 runs to 14 residues. The V and J ends lost 0 bases and 8 bases respectively, with 13 bases between them. The V gene's germline CDR1 is SEHNR and CDR2 FQNEAQ (reference sequence).

The sequencing input was PBMCs or T cells enriched from blood (not recorded which). The origin of this receptor is a man aged 40-49 years who had recovered from COVID-19. This rearrangement joins TRBV7-9 to TRBJ1-2; possible D gene TRBD1, 5 bases. The CDR3 spells CASSLAAAGIGYTF. The CDR3 nucleotides read TGTGCCAGCAGCTTAGCTGCGGCAGGGATCGGCTACACCTTC. The whole variable domain, filled in from reference TRBV7-9 and TRBJ1-2, reads DTGVSQNPRHKITKRGQNVTFRCDPISEHNRLYWYRQTLGQGPEFLTYFQNEAQLEKSRLLSDRFSAERPKGSFSTLEIQRTEQGDSAMYLCASSLAAAGIGYTFGSGTRLTVV.